The rows below give T cell receptor beta chains drawn from one sample of a study of blood T cell repertoires in COVID-19. Only in-frame clones appear in the TCRdb table, and some are missing; sequencing was by immunoSEQ multiplex PCR. Here the sample spans 200,000 to 250,000 clones, around 90% being singletons. The sequenced sample consisted of PBMCs or T cells enriched from blood (not recorded which). All receptors come from a woman in her twenties or thirties who had been exposed to COVID-19. Each CDR3 is given with its conserved first and last residue. Each record gives: J gene, clone size, V gene, D gene, CDR3 protein, CDR3 DNA. D genes are given only for firm matches. Expanded clones are given a class, and other clones once, few, many or no size at all.

>TRBJ1-1|NA|TRBV3-1/TRBV3-2|TRBD1
CASSQHPLIQQGAGTEAFF
TGTGCCAGCAGCCAACATCCTTTAATTCAACAGGGGGCTGGCACTGAAGCTTTCTTT
>TRBJ1-1|NA|TRBV13|TRBD1
CASRYRGGTEAFF
TGTGCCAGCAGATACAGGGGCGGAACTGAAGCTTTCTTT
>TRBJ2-5|NA|TRBV3-1/TRBV3-2|TRBD1
CASSQIGQGRETQYF
TGTGCCAGCAGCCAAATTGGACAGGGACGGGAGACCCAGTACTTC
>TRBJ2-3|many|TRBV3-1/TRBV3-2|TRBD2
CASSQGFSGSGTDTQYF
TGTGCCAGCAGCCAAGGGTTTAGCGGGAGTGGGACAGATACGCAGTATTTT
>TRBJ2-5|NA|TRBV2|NA
CASTLNSRAETQYF
TGTGCCAGCACCTTGAACTCCCGCGCAGAGACCCAGTACTTC
>TRBJ2-5|once|TRBV4-1|NA
CASSQTGTSQETQYF
TGCGCCAGCAGCCAAACCGGGACTTCTCAAGAGACCCAGTACTTC
>TRBJ2-3|NA|TRBV24-1|NA
CATSATRGPDTQYF
TGTGCCACCAGTGCAACAAGGGGCCCAGATACGCAGTATTTT
>TRBJ1-1|NA|TRBV9|TRBD1
CASSLTGGTEAFF
TGTGCCAGCAGCCTGACAGGGGGCACTGAAGCTTTCTTT
>TRBJ2-7|few|TRBV11-2|TRBD2
CASSSSLAVQYF
TGTGCCAGCAGCTCCTCCCTAGCGGTGCAGTACTTC
>TRBJ2-1|NA|TRBV9|TRBD2
CASSVELAGHNEQFF
TGTGCCAGCAGCGTAGAGCTAGCGGGCCATAATGAGCAGTTCTTC
>TRBJ2-5|NA|TRBV2|TRBD2
CASSEVGLAGAGETQYF
TGTGCCAGCAGTGAAGTAGGACTAGCGGGAGCGGGGGAGACCCAGTACTTC
>TRBJ2-7|once|TRBV12-3/TRBV12-4|NA
CASSFRVPYEQYF
TGTGCCAGCAGTTTCAGGGTACCCTACGAGCAGTACTTC
>TRBJ2-3|NA|TRBV5-1|TRBD1
CASSHGTGTDTQYF
TGCGCCAGCAGCCATGGGACAGGGACAGATACGCAGTATTTT
>TRBJ2-1|NA|TRBV24-1|NA
CATSDLSGNFNEQFF
TGTGCCACCAGTGATTTGTCCGGGAACTTCAATGAGCAGTTCTTC
>TRBJ2-4|once|TRBV5-6|TRBD1
CASSLAGTGLFIQYF
TGTGCCAGCAGCTTGGCCGGGACAGGGTTGTTCATTCAGTACTTC
>TRBJ2-7|NA|TRBV19|TRBD2
CASSIGTSGRVDEQYF
TGTGCCAGTAGTATAGGGACTAGCGGGAGGGTGGACGAGCAGTACTTC
>TRBJ1-2|NA|TRBV4-1|TRBD1
CASSQTYGQGILGGYTF
TGCGCCAGCAGCCAGACCTATGGACAGGGGATTTTGGGTGGCTACACCTTC
>TRBJ1-1|NA|TRBV25-1|NA
CASSVTEYTEAFF
TGTGCCAGCAGTGTGACAGAATACACTGAAGCTTTCTTT
>TRBJ1-1|NA|TRBV24-1|NA
CATSDFHREIFMNTEAFF
TGTGCCACCAGTGATTTCCACAGAGAAATATTCATGAACACTGAAGCTTTCTTT
>TRBJ2-2|NA|TRBV19|NA
CASSIVVGRGTGELFF
TGTGCCAGTAGTATAGTCGTCGGGAGAGGCACCGGGGAGCTGTTTTTT
>TRBJ1-5|NA|TRBV19|NA
CASSIGRSGNQPQHF
TGTGCCAGTAGTATAGGCAGGTCGGGCAATCAGCCCCAGCATTTT
>TRBJ1-5|NA|TRBV4-1|NA
CASSQAPLRVWETQHF
TGCGCCAGCAGCCAAGCGCCCTTGAGGGTTTGGGAGACCCAGCATTTT
>TRBJ2-6|NA|TRBV2|NA
CASGLESGANVLTF
TGTGCCAGCGGGTTGGAGTCCGGGGCCAACGTCCTGACTTTC
>TRBJ1-6|NA|TRBV5-1|NA
CASSLEGNNNSPLHF
TGCGCCAGCAGCTTGGAGGGGAACAATAATTCACCCCTCCACTTT
>TRBJ1-4|few|TRBV2|TRBD1
CASIPGGTGRGEKLFF
TGTGCCAGCATCCCAGGTGGGACAGGGAGAGGTGAAAAACTGTTTTTT
>TRBJ2-7|NA|TRBV6-5|NA
CASSYKGYPYEQYF
TGTGCCAGCAGTTACAAGGGGTACCCCTACGAGCAGTACTTC
>TRBJ2-7|NA|TRBV19|NA
CASSPSVISYEQYF
TGTGCCAGTAGTCCTAGCGTGATCTCCTACGAGCAGTACTTC
>TRBJ2-5|NA|TRBV5-1|NA
CASSLDRAQETQYF
TGCGCCAGCAGCTTGGACAGGGCTCAAGAGACCCAGTACTTC
>TRBJ2-1|NA|TRBV2|TRBD1
CASKSGTASYNEQFF
TGTGCCAGCAAATCCGGGACAGCTTCCTACAATGAGCAGTTCTTC
>TRBJ2-2|NA|TRBV11-2|TRBD1
CASSFTGDVGGELFF
TGTGCCAGCAGCTTTACAGGGGACGTCGGCGGGGAGCTGTTTTTT
>TRBJ2-7|NA|TRBV10-2|NA
CASATGGPAEYEQYF
TGCGCCAGTGCTACGGGGGGCCCTGCAGAATACGAGCAGTACTTC
>TRBJ1-5|NA|TRBV4-1|TRBD1
CASSQVLTGRNQPQHF
TGCGCCAGCAGCCAAGTTCTGACAGGGAGGAATCAGCCCCAGCATTTT
>TRBJ2-1|NA|TRBV2|TRBD1
CASSGQGVPISDEQFF
TGTGCCAGCAGTGGACAGGGGGTCCCCATATCCGATGAGCAGTTCTTC
>TRBJ1-1|NA|TRBV28|TRBD1
CASRSPGQGGWSTEAFF
TGTGCCAGCAGATCACCGGGACAGGGTGGATGGAGCACTGAAGCTTTCTTT
>TRBJ2-7|NA|TRBV6-1|TRBD1
CASSAGTGGVGGHEQYF
TGTGCCAGCAGTGCAGGGACAGGGGGCGTTGGAGGACACGAGCAGTACTTC
>TRBJ1-3|NA|TRBV5-6|TRBD1
CASSVTGEAGNTIYF
TGTGCCAGCAGCGTGACAGGGGAAGCTGGAAACACCATATATTTT
>TRBJ2-3|NA|TRBV5-1|NA
CASSFVGDGDTDTQYF
TGCGCCAGCAGCTTCGTGGGAGACGGAGACACAGATACGCAGTATTTT
>TRBJ1-1|NA|TRBV24-1|NA
CATSDHSNTEAFF
TGTGCCACCAGTGATCACAGTAACACTGAAGCTTTCTTT
>TRBJ1-2|NA|TRBV7-9|TRBD1
CASSIARGGAGTSYTF
TGTGCCAGCAGCATCGCTCGAGGGGGCGCGGGAACAAGCTACACCTTC
>TRBJ2-7|few|TRBV2|TRBD2
CASSDQLATAYEQYF
TGTGCCAGCAGTGACCAACTAGCGACAGCCTACGAGCAGTACTTC
>TRBJ2-5|once|TRBV7-3|NA
CASSSLSGSTVTQYF
TGTGCCAGCAGCTCCTTGTCGGGATCGACGGTGACCCAGTACTTC